The 8 T cell receptor beta chains in this list originate from one sample, sequenced in a study of blood T cell repertoires in COVID-19. Sequencing was performed with immunoSEQ multiplex PCR; in TCRdb, only in-frame clones are kept and a portion is missing. In the table there are tens of thousands of clones, roughly 78% of which are singletons. The sequencing input was peripheral blood. The receptor set was obtained from a human donor in a cohort sampled during active COVID-19.

This chain links TRBV7-8 with TRBJ1-2; perhaps TRBD1 as D (5 bases). CDR1 and CDR2 from the germline V gene are SGHVS and FQNEAQ. V lost 2 bases to trimming and J lost 7 bases, with 17 bases between them. The CDR3 loop spans 15 amino acids. Written as DNA, the CDR3 is TGTGCCAGCAGCTTATCCTCGGGGGGGACGAGTGGCTACACCTTC. Amino acids: CASSLSSGGTSGYTF. The entire variable domain, with the rest obtained from reference TRBV7-8 and TRBJ1-2, is as follows: GAGVSQSPRYKVAKRGQDVALRCDPISGHVSLFWYQQALGQGPEFLTYFQNEAQLDKSGLPSDRFFAERPEGSVSTLKIQRTQQEDSAVYLCASSLSSGGTSGYTFGSGTRLTVV.

This clone appeared a few times. J is TRBJ2-1 and V is TRBV30, with 9 bases that match TRBD2. J gave up 6 bases and V 2 bases, and 5 bases lay outside the gene matches. Per the germline V gene, CDR1 is GTSNPN and CDR2 is SVGIG (reference sequence). The length of the CDR3 is 14 residues. This CDR3 reads CAWSTRLAANEQFF. CDR3 in DNA: TGTGCCTGGAGTACCCGACTAGCGGCCAATGAGCAGTTCTTC.

The chain couples TRBV27 to TRBJ2-5; 7 bases line up with TRBD1. This CDR3 comprises 15 residues. Germline V gene sequence: CDR1 MNHEY, CDR2 SMNVEV (reference sequence). J was trimmed by 5 bases and V by 5 bases; bases with no gene match: 11. CDR3 loop: CASSPGTALRETQYF. CDR3 nucleotide sequence: TGTGCCAGCAGTCCGGGGACAGCTCTCCGGGAGACCCAGTACTTC.

V and J are TRBV10-3 and TRBJ2-7; 15 bases are a match to TRBD2. The V and J ends lost 8 bases and 4 bases, in that order; junction bases with no gene match: 9. Germline V lookup: CDR1 ENHRY, CDR2 SYGVKD. The length of the CDR3 is 16 residues. The DNA for the CDR3 is TGTGCCATCGGCACCGGGACTAGCGGGAGGTTTTACGAGCAGTACTTC. Translation: CAIGTGTSGRFYEQYF.

V is TRBV2 and J is TRBJ2-5; weak D call: TRBD2 (6 bases). V was shortened by 7 bases and J by 1 base, with 10 bases between the two germline ends. There are 13 residues in the CDR3. Germline CDR1 SNHLY, CDR2 FYNNEI. The CDR3 loop reads CASKREAQETQYF. DNA of the CDR3: TGTGCCAGCAAAAGGGAGGCCCAAGAGACCCAGTACTTC.

The chain uses TRBV11-3 and TRBJ2-1; a weak D match, TRBD2 (5 bases). This CDR3 contains 16 residues. Deletions cut 0 bases from V and 6 bases from J, with 15 bases between. From germline, CDR1 is SGHNT and CDR2 YENEEA. The CDR3 DNA follows: TGTGCCAGCAGCTTAGATGGGAGCAGGACTTTCAATGAGCAGTTCTTC. Encoded protein: CASSLDGSRTFNEQFF. Full variable domain (missing parts from reference TRBV11-3 and TRBJ2-1): EAGVVQSPRYKIIEKKQPVAFWCNPISGHNTLYWYLQNLGQGPELLIRYENEEAVDDSQLPKDRFSAERLKGVDSTLKIQPAELGDSAVYLCASSLDGSRTFNEQFFGPGTRLTVL.

CDR3 coding DNA: TGTGCCAGCAGTCTACAGGGTCCCGGGGAGCTGTTTTTT. Its translation: CASSLQGPGELFF. V is TRBV6-1 and J is TRBJ2-2, with D perhaps matching TRBD1 (6 bases). The CDR3 length is 13 residues. The V gene lost 5 bases and the J gene lost 6 bases, with 10 bases spanning the gap. Germline lookup yields CDR1 MNHNS and CDR2 SASEGT.

This chain connects TRBV6-5 to TRBJ2-5, with D unresolved. CDR1 is MNHEY, CDR2 SVGAGI, per germline. Trimming took off 2 bases at V and 5 bases at J, with 9 bases between the two ends. The CDR3 runs 13 residues. The CDR3 sequence is CASSYSKWETQYF. The CDR3 DNA is TGTGCCAGCAGTTACAGCAAATGGGAGACCCAGTACTTC.